The source of this TCR beta chain is a study of T cells expressing NK-cell markers. Across the whole study: Of eight sequenced donors, seven were HCMV-seropositive and one HCMV-seronegative. Study findings and constraints: Unclear, still, was the HCMV specificity of the expanded NKG2C+ T cell clones.

As for this clonotype: The antigen remains unidentified.

UMIs accompanied the 5'RACE template switching by which TCR beta cDNA was made. TCRdb derives one entry per CDR3 protein from the 5' RACE reads, leaving out DNA. The listing records around 550,000 distinct CDR3 sequences. This CDR3 comprises 12 residues. Germline loops: CDR1 SEHNR, CDR2 FQNEAQ (reference sequence). This clonotype originated in a man younger than 30 in good health. The source material was blood T cells: a sorted CD56 or NKG2C T cell subset, CD4+ or CD8+ T cells, or bulk PBMC T cells (not recorded which). The rearrangement uses TRBV7-9 and TRBJ2-7. The CDR3 here is CASSLALADRYF.